This T cell receptor (beta chain) was sequenced during a study of cytomegalovirus exposure and HLA in healthy donors. V was pared by 5 bases and J by 1 base, with 7 bases of the junction left unmatched. The CDR3 length is 15 residues. CDR1 is SGHTA, CDR2 FQGNSA, per germline. The PCR was carried out with 60 Vbeta primers and 13 Jbeta primers. Method: immunoSEQ multiplex PCR; TCRdb's copy keeps in-frame clones and lacks some. The sample holds over 150,000 clones, approximately 80% seen once. With respect to this clone: No antigen is known for it.

Study observations and caveats: Several top significant clusters appeared, in a later analysis, to be linked to common viral pathogens. Later on, analysis showed that most CMV-associated TCR beta chains appeared to be HLA-restricted. About 180 TCR beta chains were listed as cytomegalovirus-associated.

Source material: PBMCs. The chain is built from TRBV7-2 and TRBJ1-1; the match to TRBD1 covers 7 bases. This TCR was recovered from a man younger than 30 in good health and CMV-seronegative. The CDR3 nucleotides are TGTGCCAGCAGCCAGAGGGACAGTCCGAACACTGAAGCTTTCTTT. This gives the protein CASSQRDSPNTEAFF.